These 3 T cell receptor beta chains originate from one sample sequenced in a study of siplizumab effects on memory and regulatory T cells. Measured with immunoSEQ multiplex PCR; TCRdb has only the in-frame clones, and not every one. The data contain 100,000 to 120,000 clones, about 93% of them singletons. Sequencing was done on a sample of CD4+ T cells sorted from blood. The receptors derive from a human donor in good health.

The chain recombines TRBV11-2 with TRBJ2-7; D is undetermined. Germline lookup yields CDR1 SGHAT and CDR2 FQNNGV. With 2 bases removed from V and 0 bases from J, the gap between germline ends came to 5 bases. The CDR3 runs to 13 residues. The CDR3 reads CASSLTSSYEQYF. The CDR3 region has the DNA TGTGCCAGCAGCTTAACGAGCTCCTACGAGCAGTACTTC.

The chain combines TRBV9 with TRBJ2-7; 7 bases map to TRBD1. Germline V CDR1 and CDR2: SGDLS, YYNGEE. CDR3 length: 15 amino acids. The V segment lost 4 bases and the J segment 0 bases; nucleotides outside the gene matches: 7. CDR3 protein: CASSFGTVSSYEQYF. The CDR3 DNA follows: TGTGCCAGCAGCTTCGGGACAGTCTCCTCCTACGAGCAGTACTTC.

This chain joins TRBV4-1 and TRBJ1-1; TRBD1 might be the D (6 bases). Per germline, CDR1 MGHRA and CDR2 YSYEKL. The CDR3 runs to 14 residues. V was shortened by 3 bases and J by 3 bases, with 11 bases between the two germline ends. CDR3 sequence reads: CASSQQGSHTEAFF. The CDR3 DNA is TGCGCCAGCAGCCAGCAGGGGTCTCACACTGAAGCTTTCTTT.